The clone carrying this TCR beta chain was counted a few times. The method was immunoSEQ multiplex PCR; TCRdb's version includes in-frame clones alone and lacks a portion of them. The data contain under 250,000 clones, roughly 83% of them singletons. This entry comes from a study of blood T cell repertoires in COVID-19. Trimming pared 3 bases from V and 4 bases from J, leaving 13 bases between. This CDR3 comprises 14 residues. The germline V gene encodes CDR1 SGHRS and CDR2 YFSETQ. The origin of this receptor is a woman older than 75 with COVID-19, enrolled during active disease. What was sequenced was peripheral blood. The chain uses TRBV5-1 and TRBJ1-2; D not resolved. The CDR3 spells CASSSEELSYGYTF. DNA for the CDR3: TGCGCCAGCAGCTCGGAGGAGTTAAGCTATGGCTACACCTTC.